A single TCR beta chain is shown here with its context. Its antigen is unidentified. CDR3 length: 17 residues. J was trimmed by 0 bases and V by 3 bases; bases with no gene match: 3. Germline V CDR1 and CDR2: WSHSY, SAAADI. Both 60 Vbeta primers and 13 Jbeta primers went into the PCR. Here immunoSEQ multiplex PCR was the method, and the copy in TCRdb shows in-frame clones only, minus some. Of 95,000 to 100,000 clones listed, around 74% are singletons. This record belongs to a study of cytomegalovirus exposure and HLA in healthy donors. Study-wide results and caveats: The CMV antigen specificity of a few CMV-associated chains was confirmed through in vitro analysis. With high specificity and sensitivity, the classifier reportedly diagnosed cytomegalovirus status.

Material: PBMCs. The clonotype comes from a man aged 35 to 55 in good health and CMV-seropositive. This chain uses TRBV10-2 with TRBJ2-4, with 12 bases that match TRBD2. CDR3 region: CASSERLAGAAKNIQYF. CDR3 DNA sequence: TGCGCCAGCAGTGAAAGACTAGCGGGAGCAGCCAAAAACATTCAGTACTTC.